The rows below give T cell receptor beta chains drawn from one sample of a study of blood T cell repertoires in COVID-19. This table comes from immunoSEQ multiplex PCR, and its TCRdb copy is limited to in-frame clones, with some not included. The sample consists of over 400,000 clones, about nine tenths of them appearing once. Sequencing was carried out using peripheral blood. These receptors were collected from a woman in her twenties or thirties with active or convalescent COVID-19. The CDR3 runs from the conserved cysteine through the conserved F or W. The order of the fields is CDR3 length, J gene, D gene, clone size, V gene, CDR3 protein, CDR3 DNA. A D gene is named only where the DNA matches it firmly. Part of the rows lack a size; the others show once, few, many or a class for expanded clones.

cdr3_length: 17; j_call: TRBJ1-2; d_call: NA; clone_size: NA; v_call: TRBV10-1; cdr3_aa: CATQCPRGKTEGYGYTF; cdr3_nt: TGCGCCACCCAGTGCCCTCGGGGGAAAACCGAAGGCTATGGCTACACCTTC
cdr3_length: 13; j_call: TRBJ1-1; d_call: TRBD1; clone_size: NA; v_call: TRBV5-4; cdr3_aa: CASRGTGGPEAFF; cdr3_nt: TGTGCCAGCCGCGGGACAGGGGGCCCTGAAGCTTTCTTT
cdr3_length: 13; j_call: TRBJ1-3; d_call: NA; clone_size: NA; v_call: TRBV6-6; cdr3_aa: CASIGSSGNTIYF; cdr3_nt: TGTGCCAGCATTGGCAGCTCTGGAAACACCATATATTTT
cdr3_length: 13; j_call: TRBJ1-1; d_call: NA; clone_size: NA; v_call: TRBV29-1; cdr3_aa: CSSLRGQNTEAFF; cdr3_nt: TGCAGCTCCCTTCGAGGGCAGAACACTGAAGCTTTCTTT
cdr3_length: 15; j_call: TRBJ2-1; d_call: TRBD2; clone_size: NA; v_call: TRBV11-1; cdr3_aa: CASSPWTSGGNEQFF; cdr3_nt: TGTGCCAGCAGCCCCTGGACTAGCGGGGGGAATGAGCAGTTCTTC
cdr3_length: 18; j_call: TRBJ2-3; d_call: TRBD1; clone_size: NA; v_call: TRBV27; cdr3_aa: CASSSPSRQGAYGDTQYF; cdr3_nt: TGTGCCAGCAGTTCCCCCTCTCGACAGGGGGCGTATGGAGATACGCAGTATTTT
cdr3_length: 13; j_call: TRBJ2-7; d_call: NA; clone_size: NA; v_call: TRBV12-3/TRBV12-4; cdr3_aa: CASRRVGAYEQYF; cdr3_nt: TGTGCCAGCAGACGCGTCGGGGCCTACGAGCAGTACTTC
cdr3_length: 20; j_call: TRBJ1-4; d_call: TRBD1; clone_size: NA; v_call: TRBV27; cdr3_aa: CASSKNPGQLPRATNEKLFF; cdr3_nt: TGTGCCAGCAGTAAAAACCCGGGACAGCTTCCTAGGGCAACTAATGAAAAACTGTTTTTT
cdr3_length: 17; j_call: TRBJ1-5; d_call: NA; clone_size: few; v_call: TRBV18; cdr3_aa: CASSPPGNRQSNQPQHF; cdr3_nt: TGTGCCAGCTCACCACCGGGGAACAGGCAGAGCAATCAGCCCCAGCATTTT
cdr3_length: 15; j_call: TRBJ1-5; d_call: NA; clone_size: NA; v_call: TRBV7-8; cdr3_aa: CASSFQEARNQPQHF; cdr3_nt: TGTGCCAGCAGCTTTCAGGAGGCGCGCAATCAGCCCCAGCATTTT
cdr3_length: 17; j_call: TRBJ1-1; d_call: TRBD1; clone_size: NA; v_call: TRBV29-1; cdr3_aa: CSVESNWHRGRTPEAFF; cdr3_nt: TGCAGCGTTGAGTCGAATTGGCACAGGGGGCGCACCCCTGAAGCTTTCTTT
cdr3_length: 13; j_call: TRBJ1-1; d_call: TRBD1; clone_size: NA; v_call: TRBV10-2; cdr3_aa: CAIATGEGTEAFF; cdr3_nt: TGCGCCATCGCGACAGGGGAAGGCACTGAAGCTTTCTTT
cdr3_length: 15; j_call: TRBJ2-1; d_call: TRBD2; clone_size: NA; v_call: TRBV5-1; cdr3_aa: CASSLSAGGGDEQFF; cdr3_nt: TGCGCCAGCAGCTTGAGCGCGGGCGGGGGGGATGAGCAGTTCTTC
cdr3_length: 14; j_call: TRBJ1-1; d_call: NA; clone_size: NA; v_call: TRBV6-5; cdr3_aa: CASSFSGLNTEAFF; cdr3_nt: TGTGCCAGCAGTTTCTCTGGCCTGAACACTGAAGCTTTCTTT
cdr3_length: 14; j_call: TRBJ1-2; d_call: TRBD1; clone_size: NA; v_call: TRBV15; cdr3_aa: CATSRTGGVYGYTF; cdr3_nt: TGTGCCACCAGCAGGACAGGGGGCGTCTATGGCTACACCTTC
cdr3_length: 13; j_call: TRBJ1-1; d_call: TRBD1; clone_size: once; v_call: TRBV11-2; cdr3_aa: CASWEQGMAEAFF; cdr3_nt: TGTGCCAGCTGGGAACAGGGGATGGCTGAAGCTTTCTTT
cdr3_length: 15; j_call: TRBJ1-1; d_call: NA; clone_size: NA; v_call: TRBV5-1; cdr3_aa: CASSLAPAGNTEAFF; cdr3_nt: TGCGCCAGCAGCTTGGCCCCGGCAGGTAACACTGAAGCTTTCTTT
cdr3_length: 15; j_call: TRBJ2-7; d_call: TRBD1; clone_size: NA; v_call: TRBV5-6; cdr3_aa: CASSPVETGADEQYF; cdr3_nt: TGTGCCAGCAGCCCGGTGGAGACAGGGGCCGACGAGCAGTACTTC
cdr3_length: 14; j_call: TRBJ1-1; d_call: TRBD1; clone_size: NA; v_call: TRBV19; cdr3_aa: CASSRDRGVTEAFF; cdr3_nt: TGTGCCAGTAGTCGGGACAGGGGCGTCACTGAAGCTTTCTTT
cdr3_length: 15; j_call: TRBJ1-1; d_call: TRBD1; clone_size: NA; v_call: TRBV7-2; cdr3_aa: CASSRQGQGTDKAFF; cdr3_nt: TGTGCCAGCAGCCGGCAGGGACAGGGAACGGATAAAGCTTTCTTT
cdr3_length: 20; j_call: TRBJ1-1; d_call: TRBD1; clone_size: NA; v_call: TRBV5-1; cdr3_aa: CASSLGVIADRGQGNTEAFF; cdr3_nt: TGCGCCAGCAGCTTGGGGGTTATCGCCGACAGGGGCCAAGGGAACACTGAAGCTTTCTTT
cdr3_length: 15; j_call: TRBJ2-1; d_call: TRBD2; clone_size: NA; v_call: TRBV5-1; cdr3_aa: CASSLEVLAGEEQFF; cdr3_nt: TGCGCCAGCAGCTTGGAGGTACTAGCGGGGGAGGAGCAGTTCTTC
cdr3_length: 16; j_call: TRBJ1-3; d_call: NA; clone_size: NA; v_call: TRBV19; cdr3_aa: CASSIQGMVSGNTIYF; cdr3_nt: TGTGCCAGTAGTATTCAGGGTATGGTCTCTGGAAACACCATATATTTT
cdr3_length: 15; j_call: TRBJ1-6; d_call: TRBD1; clone_size: NA; v_call: TRBV27; cdr3_aa: CASSYIRDRHSPLHF; cdr3_nt: TGTGCCAGCAGTTATATTCGGGACAGACATTCACCCCTCCACTTT
cdr3_length: 15; j_call: TRBJ2-1; d_call: TRBD2; clone_size: once; v_call: TRBV5-5; cdr3_aa: CASSFPSGSYNEQFF; cdr3_nt: TGTGCCAGCAGCTTCCCTAGCGGGAGCTACAATGAGCAGTTCTTC
cdr3_length: 15; j_call: TRBJ2-1; d_call: NA; clone_size: NA; v_call: TRBV9; cdr3_aa: CASSVADSSYNEQFF; cdr3_nt: TGTGCCAGCAGCGTAGCGGACAGCTCCTACAATGAGCAGTTCTTC
cdr3_length: 15; j_call: TRBJ1-1; d_call: NA; clone_size: NA; v_call: TRBV29-1; cdr3_aa: CSVTRAANVNTEAFF; cdr3_nt: TGCAGCGTAACCAGGGCCGCAAACGTGAACACTGAAGCTTTCTTT
cdr3_length: 16; j_call: TRBJ1-2; d_call: NA; clone_size: NA; v_call: TRBV28; cdr3_aa: CASSPYGVGGARGYTF; cdr3_nt: TGTGCCAGCAGTCCTTACGGGGTCGGGGGAGCACGCGGCTACACCTTC
cdr3_length: 12; j_call: TRBJ1-2; d_call: NA; clone_size: NA; v_call: TRBV19; cdr3_aa: CASSIARGGYTF; cdr3_nt: TGTGCCAGTAGTATAGCTCGGGGTGGCTACACCTTC
cdr3_length: 14; j_call: TRBJ1-1; d_call: NA; clone_size: NA; v_call: TRBV7-2; cdr3_aa: CASRLPGQGAEAFF; cdr3_nt: TGTGCCAGCAGACTTCCCGGCCAAGGAGCTGAAGCTTTCTTT
cdr3_length: 14; j_call: TRBJ1-5; d_call: TRBD1; clone_size: NA; v_call: TRBV19; cdr3_aa: CASSGQGEHQPQHF; cdr3_nt: TGTGCCAGTAGTGGACAGGGAGAACATCAGCCCCAGCATTTT
cdr3_length: 14; j_call: TRBJ1-1; d_call: TRBD1; clone_size: NA; v_call: TRBV10-2; cdr3_aa: CASTRAGGNTEAFF; cdr3_nt: TGCGCCAGCACCAGGGCAGGGGGGAACACTGAAGCTTTCTTT
cdr3_length: 16; j_call: TRBJ1-6; d_call: TRBD1; clone_size: NA; v_call: TRBV13; cdr3_aa: CASSSRQGGNNSPLHF; cdr3_nt: TGTGCCAGCAGCTCGAGACAGGGGGGGAATAATTCACCCCTCCACTTT
cdr3_length: 16; j_call: TRBJ1-2; d_call: NA; clone_size: NA; v_call: TRBV5-6; cdr3_aa: CASSFVISEGGYGYTF; cdr3_nt: TGTGCCAGCAGCTTTGTAATCTCAGAAGGAGGCTATGGCTACACCTTC
cdr3_length: 14; j_call: TRBJ2-2; d_call: TRBD1; clone_size: few; v_call: TRBV11-3; cdr3_aa: CASSRTGVTGELFF; cdr3_nt: TGTGCCAGCAGCAGAACAGGGGTCACCGGGGAGCTGTTTTTT
cdr3_length: 13; j_call: TRBJ2-5; d_call: TRBD1; clone_size: NA; v_call: TRBV9; cdr3_aa: CASSAHRGETQYF; cdr3_nt: TGTGCCAGCAGCGCCCACAGGGGAGAGACCCAGTACTTC
cdr3_length: 15; j_call: TRBJ2-5; d_call: NA; clone_size: NA; v_call: TRBV4-1; cdr3_aa: CASSQKGNTIPSQYF; cdr3_nt: TGCGCCAGCAGCCAAAAGGGGAATACTATTCCCTCCCAGTACTTC
cdr3_length: 15; j_call: TRBJ1-3; d_call: NA; clone_size: NA; v_call: TRBV6-2/TRBV6-3; cdr3_aa: CASSYAGGSRNTIYF; cdr3_nt: TGTGCCAGCAGTTACGCGGGGGGATCCCGAAACACCATATATTTT
cdr3_length: 14; j_call: TRBJ1-1; d_call: TRBD1; clone_size: NA; v_call: TRBV2; cdr3_aa: CASAAGGAPTEAFF; cdr3_nt: TGTGCCAGCGCGGCAGGGGGAGCGCCCACTGAAGCTTTCTTT
cdr3_length: 13; j_call: TRBJ1-1; d_call: NA; clone_size: NA; v_call: TRBV19; cdr3_aa: CASSIAGATEAFF; cdr3_nt: TGTGCCAGTAGTATTGCAGGGGCCACTGAAGCTTTCTTT
cdr3_length: 15; j_call: TRBJ1-2; d_call: NA; clone_size: NA; v_call: TRBV9; cdr3_aa: CASSGGAGEAYGYTF; cdr3_nt: TGTGCCAGCAGCGGAGGGGCGGGAGAAGCCTATGGCTACACCTTC
cdr3_length: 13; j_call: TRBJ2-5; d_call: NA; clone_size: NA; v_call: TRBV12-3/TRBV12-4; cdr3_aa: CASSFFVGETQYF; cdr3_nt: TGTGCCAGCAGTTTTTTCGTTGGCGAGACCCAGTACTTC
cdr3_length: 13; j_call: TRBJ2-3; d_call: TRBD1; clone_size: NA; v_call: TRBV29-1; cdr3_aa: CSGDRGATDTQYF; cdr3_nt: TGCAGCGGGGACAGGGGGGCCACAGATACGCAGTATTTT
cdr3_length: 15; j_call: TRBJ1-2; d_call: TRBD1; clone_size: NA; v_call: TRBV18; cdr3_aa: CASSPGTGATGGYTF; cdr3_nt: TGTGCCAGCTCACCCGGGACAGGGGCGACTGGTGGCTACACCTTC
cdr3_length: 17; j_call: TRBJ1-2; d_call: TRBD1; clone_size: few; v_call: TRBV5-5; cdr3_aa: CASSPPLLDRAWGGYTF; cdr3_nt: TGTGCCAGCAGCCCTCCTCTACTGGACAGGGCTTGGGGCGGCTACACCTTC
cdr3_length: 16; j_call: TRBJ2-3; d_call: NA; clone_size: NA; v_call: TRBV27; cdr3_aa: CTSSFSRGALTDTQYF; cdr3_nt: TGTACCAGCAGTTTTAGCCGGGGGGCCCTCACAGATACGCAGTATTTT
cdr3_length: 13; j_call: TRBJ1-1; d_call: NA; clone_size: NA; v_call: TRBV12-3/TRBV12-4; cdr3_aa: CASSLGAGRLAFF; cdr3_nt: TGTGCCAGCAGTTTAGGAGCAGGGCGTCTAGCTTTCTTT
cdr3_length: 13; j_call: TRBJ1-1; d_call: NA; clone_size: NA; v_call: TRBV7-9; cdr3_aa: CASTSSPNTEAFF; cdr3_nt: TGTGCCAGCACGTCGTCCCCGAACACTGAAGCTTTCTTT
cdr3_length: 14; j_call: TRBJ1-2; d_call: NA; clone_size: once; v_call: TRBV11-2; cdr3_aa: CASTAGGANYGYTF; cdr3_nt: TGTGCCAGCACCGCGGGGGGAGCTAACTATGGCTACACCTTC
cdr3_length: 14; j_call: TRBJ2-1; d_call: NA; clone_size: NA; v_call: TRBV5-1; cdr3_aa: CASSLAEGVNEQFF; cdr3_nt: TGCGCCAGCAGCTTGGCCGAGGGTGTCAATGAGCAGTTCTTC
cdr3_length: 15; j_call: TRBJ2-2; d_call: NA; clone_size: NA; v_call: TRBV4-1; cdr3_aa: CASSQEHPVTGELFF; cdr3_nt: TGCGCCAGCAGCCAAGAACATCCAGTAACCGGGGAGCTGTTTTTT
cdr3_length: 16; j_call: TRBJ2-5; d_call: TRBD2; clone_size: NA; v_call: TRBV9; cdr3_aa: CASSGTSGGIQETQYF; cdr3_nt: TGTGCCAGCAGCGGGACTAGCGGGGGGATCCAAGAGACCCAGTACTTC
cdr3_length: 15; j_call: TRBJ2-1; d_call: TRBD2; clone_size: NA; v_call: TRBV15; cdr3_aa: CATSSSGSSYNEQFF; cdr3_nt: TGTGCCACCAGCAGTAGCGGGAGCTCCTACAATGAGCAGTTCTTC
cdr3_length: 15; j_call: TRBJ2-7; d_call: TRBD1; clone_size: NA; v_call: TRBV5-6; cdr3_aa: CASSLGTGGFYEQYF; cdr3_nt: TGTGCCAGCAGCTTGGGGACAGGGGGCTTCTACGAGCAGTACTTC
cdr3_length: 12; j_call: TRBJ2-7; d_call: NA; clone_size: once; v_call: TRBV15; cdr3_aa: CATSREDYEQYF; cdr3_nt: TGTGCCACCAGCAGGGAGGACTACGAGCAGTACTTC
cdr3_length: 13; j_call: TRBJ1-1; d_call: NA; clone_size: NA; v_call: TRBV11-2; cdr3_aa: CASSLIVNTEAFF; cdr3_nt: TGTGCCAGCAGCCTTATAGTGAACACTGAAGCTTTCTTT
cdr3_length: 16; j_call: TRBJ2-5; d_call: TRBD2; clone_size: NA; v_call: TRBV19; cdr3_aa: CASSARLAGAKETQYF; cdr3_nt: TGTGCCAGTAGTGCTCGACTAGCGGGAGCCAAAGAGACCCAGTACTTC
cdr3_length: 16; j_call: TRBJ2-7; d_call: TRBD2; clone_size: NA; v_call: TRBV2; cdr3_aa: CASSELAGASSYEQYF; cdr3_nt: TGTGCCAGCAGTGAACTTGCGGGAGCCTCCTCCTACGAGCAGTACTTC
cdr3_length: 14; j_call: TRBJ2-7; d_call: NA; clone_size: few; v_call: TRBV5-4; cdr3_aa: CASSGEEEGNEQYF; cdr3_nt: TGTGCCAGCAGCGGGGAGGAGGAAGGGAACGAGCAGTACTTC
cdr3_length: 15; j_call: TRBJ1-5; d_call: NA; clone_size: NA; v_call: TRBV4-1; cdr3_aa: CASSQEGRENQPQHF; cdr3_nt: TGCGCCAGCAGCCAAGAGGGCCGGGAGAATCAGCCCCAGCATTTT